The source of this TCR beta chain is a study of T-cell reconstitution after alpha-beta-depleted transplantation in children. Study results and caveats: Some patients showed high day-60 TCRbeta diversity, which derived from surviving recipient T cells and thymic progenitors. From newly produced T cells came most of the T-cell counts and diversity one year after transplant.

The ends were cut back, 1 base at V and 6 bases at J, with 14 bases in the middle. This CDR3 spans 14 amino acids. Germline V gene lookup returns CDR1 SGHRS and CDR2 YFSETQ. This clonotype was recorded many times. Antigen: not known. Unique molecular identifiers were incorporated when the TCRbeta library was constructed. Via MiXCR, TCRdb re-called the PCR reads, giving one row per CDR3 protein. The sample records some 200,000 distinct CDR3 sequences, under 8.5% being singletons. The input for sequencing was PBMCs, mostly from graft donor cells, taken 360 days after TCRalphabeta/CD19-depleted stem cell transplant. J is TRBJ2-7 and V is TRBV5-1; D not resolved. This TCR was sampled from a male patient aged 2 to 10 who had a stem cell transplant for acute myeloid leukemia, so the T cells may come from the graft donor. CDR3 sequence (DNA): TGCGCCAGCAGCTTGCTAGGAAGCCCAGGCGAGCAGTACGTC. Translation gives CASSLLGSPGEQYV.